This TCR beta chain was profiled in a study of response to subunit inactivated influenza vaccine. At least ten counts were recorded for this clonotype. TCRdb used MiXCR to reprocess the RT-PCR reads, holding one entry per CDR3 protein. The profile shows roughly 620,000 distinct CDR3 sequences, roughly 10% of them singletons. CDR1 SGHRS and CDR2 YFSETQ come from the germline V gene. The length of the CDR3 is 17 residues. V lost 4 bases and J lost 2; bases outside the gene matches: 8. The same data also contributed to another study, on T cells expressing NK-cell markers. This second study notes: A 5'RACE template switching approach incorporating UMIs was used to make TCR beta cDNA.

The sample was PBMCs from blood, taken on the day of vaccination. This clonotype was sampled from a middle-aged man who received an inactivated influenza vaccine. This chain joins TRBV5-1 and TRBJ2-3; 12 bases fit TRBD2. The CDR3 DNA is TGCGCCAGCAGCCCGTGGACTAGCGGGACCTACACAGATACGCAGTATTTT. Protein: CASSPWTSGTYTDTQYF.